This T cell receptor (beta chain) was recorded in a study of T cell repertoires in cytomegalovirus infection. At the level of the study: Well-studied HLA-B-restricted CMV epitopes were used in the study alongside recently identified HLA-C-restricted ones. CMV infection and matching HLA type were both indicated by public TCR beta signatures.

Study-wide points: Dominating the ex vivo response were TCR beta clonotypes that were CMV-specific and HLA-C-restricted. Frequencies of public TCR beta families were cumulated, and this identified carriers of CMV plus the relevant HLA.

V was trimmed by 1 base and J by 4 bases, leaving 10 bases between them. Looked up from germline, CDR1 is MGHRA and CDR2 is YSYEKL. The CDR3 spans 14 residues. This clonotype was recorded a few times. Its antigen is not identified. TCRdb used MiXCR to reprocess the reads, holding one entry per CDR3 protein. Among around 77,000 distinct CDR3 sequences listed, approximately 20% were seen once. The sample consisted of CD8+ T cells from cultured PBMCs, taken from culture after CMV antigen stimulation. This chain links TRBV4-1 with TRBJ1-1, with no clear D. This sequence was found in a human donor in good health (CMV status not recorded). Some clones in this sample may be carry-over from other donors' samples. CDR3 in amino acids: CASSQGGSSTEAFF. CDR3 nucleotides: TGCGCCAGCAGCCAAGGGGGAAGTAGCACTGAAGCTTTCTTT.